This T cell receptor (beta chain) is from a study of Graves' ophthalmopathy and Graves' hyperthyroidism. The CDR3 runs to 16 residues. CDR1 and CDR2 from the germline V gene are SGHTA and FQGNSA. Between the trimmed V and J ends, which lost 1 base and 3 bases, there was a span of 16 bases. Transcripts of RNA were the source for amplifying TCR beta CDR3 regions. RT-PCR was first run with HTBI primers, then multiplex PCR in a second round. TCRdb itself ran the multiplex PCR reads through MiXCR, one entry per CDR3 protein. The data contain around 1.1 million distinct CDR3 sequences, roughly two fifths of them seen just once; the ten biggest clones take up around 10%. Study observations and caveats: Distinction of ophthalmopathy from stable hyperthyroidism by a 13-signature model reached approximately 88% sensitivity and 75% to 84% specificity. Also, most clonotypes expanded in the thyroid above 0.001 frequency appeared in blood.

Other autoimmune disease, uncontrolled infection, pregnancy and lactation led to exclusion. This clonotype was seen repeatedly, ten times or more. Its cognate antigen is unknown. The clonotype comes from an adult man with Graves' hyperthyroidism. Sequencing was done on a sample of peripheral blood or thyroid tissue (not recorded which). This chain connects TRBV7-2 to TRBJ2-7; unclear D gene. CDR3 in DNA: TGTGCCAGCAGCTTAGGGATCGCACCTAAAAACTACGAGCAGTACTTC. Translated: CASSLGIAPKNYEQYF.